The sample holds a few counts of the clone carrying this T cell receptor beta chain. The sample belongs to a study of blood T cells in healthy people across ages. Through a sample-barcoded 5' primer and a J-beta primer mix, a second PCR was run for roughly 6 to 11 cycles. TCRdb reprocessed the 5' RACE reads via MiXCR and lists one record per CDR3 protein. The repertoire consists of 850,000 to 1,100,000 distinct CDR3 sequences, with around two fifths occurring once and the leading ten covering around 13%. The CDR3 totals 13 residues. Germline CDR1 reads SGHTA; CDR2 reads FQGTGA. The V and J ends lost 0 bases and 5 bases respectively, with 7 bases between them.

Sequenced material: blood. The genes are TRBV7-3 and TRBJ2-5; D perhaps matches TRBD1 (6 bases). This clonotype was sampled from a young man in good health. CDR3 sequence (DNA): TGTGCCAGCAGCTTAACCCAGGGGGAGACCCAGTACTTC. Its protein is CASSLTQGETQYF.